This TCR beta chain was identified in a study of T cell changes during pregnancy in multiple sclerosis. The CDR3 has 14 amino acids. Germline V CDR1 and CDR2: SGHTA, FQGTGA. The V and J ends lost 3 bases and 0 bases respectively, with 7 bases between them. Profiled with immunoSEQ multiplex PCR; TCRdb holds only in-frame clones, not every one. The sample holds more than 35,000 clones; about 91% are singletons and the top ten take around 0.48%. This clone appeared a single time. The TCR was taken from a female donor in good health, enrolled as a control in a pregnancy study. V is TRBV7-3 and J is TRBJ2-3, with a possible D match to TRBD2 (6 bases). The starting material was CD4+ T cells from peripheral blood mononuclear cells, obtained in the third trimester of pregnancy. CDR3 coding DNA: TGTGCCAGCAGCTTCGGGGGTAGCACAGATACGCAGTATTTT. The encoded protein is CASSFGGSTDTQYF.